What follows are 12 T cell receptor beta chains derived from one specimen sequenced in a study of shared clonotypes between healthy human individuals. Measured with immunoSEQ multiplex PCR; TCRdb has only the in-frame clones, and not every one. The sample has 2 million to 3 million clones; over 85% are singletons. The sequencing input was naive CD4+ T cells from PBMCs. The subset here: CD45RA+ positively selected. Receptor source: a man aged 18 to 35 in good health. Some clones in this sample may be carry-over from other donors' samples.

The rearrangement links TRBV7-9 to TRBJ2-7, with D possibly TRBD1 on 6 matching bases. The CDR3 loop spans 13 amino acids. The ends were cut back, 1 base at V and 5 bases at J, with 9 bases in the middle. Germline loops: CDR1 SEHNR, CDR2 FQNEAQ (reference sequence). The CDR3 region is CASSLGRGNEQYF. As DNA, the CDR3 is TGTGCCAGCAGCTTAGGCAGGGGCAACGAGCAGTACTTC.

V is TRBV29-1 and J is TRBJ2-2; D gene ambiguous. CDR1 is SQVTM, CDR2 ANQGSEA, per germline. The length of the CDR3 is 13 residues. V was clipped by 7 bases and J by 1 base, with 10 bases between them. The CDR3: CSANTLNTGELFF. Written as DNA, the CDR3 is TGCAGCGCTAATACATTGAACACCGGGGAGCTGTTTTTT.

This clone occurred a few times. Additional DNA sequences in this sample encode the identical CDR3. This chain links TRBV4-1 with TRBJ1-5; 7 nucleotides line up with TRBD1. CDR1 and CDR2 (germline): MGHRA, YSYEKL. The V gene end was trimmed by 4 bases and the J gene end by 4 bases; junction bases not matched to a gene: 4. This CDR3 comprises 14 residues. The CDR3 coding sequence is TGCGCCAGCAGCCTGGACAGGCTGAATCAGCCCCAGCATTTT. Translated, it gives CASSLDRLNQPQHF.

The chain uses TRBV5-1 and TRBJ2-3; D may be TRBD2 (5 bases). The CDR3 consists of 16 residues. Germline lookup yields CDR1 SGHRS and CDR2 YFSETQ. The germline V and J ends were trimmed by 2 bases and 1 base, with 14 bases remaining between them. The CDR3: CASSFPEARGTDTQYF. The CDR3 bases are TGCGCCAGCAGCTTTCCGGAGGCAAGGGGCACAGATACGCAGTATTTT.

The gene calls are TRBV6-6 and TRBJ1-2, with 10 bases that match TRBD1. V was clipped by 6 bases and J by 9 bases; unmatched bases: 13. CDR3 size: 15 residues. The V gene's germline CDR1 is MNHNY and CDR2 SVGAGI (reference sequence). The CDR3 loop reads CASSPSPDRGQRYTF. CDR3 DNA sequence: TGTGCCAGCAGCCCTTCACCCGACAGGGGGCAACGCTACACCTTC.

The chain couples TRBV28 to TRBJ2-7; D tentatively reads TRBD1 or TRBD2 (5 bases each). V was shortened by 5 bases and J by 2 bases, with 16 bases between the two germline ends. Germline V gene sequence: CDR1 MDHEN, CDR2 SYDVKM. The CDR3 length is 15 residues. The CDR3 DNA reads TGTGCCAGCAGTGCCCCTCTCGGGGCTACCTACGAGCAGTACTTC. Translation: CASSAPLGATYEQYF.

Regarding this clone: The same CDR3 is also encoded by other DNA sequences in this sample. The chain employs TRBV13 and TRBJ2-6; no firm D call. In germline, CDR1 is PRHDT, CDR2 FYEKMQ (reference sequence). Trimming took 1 base from V and 4 from J, leaving 2 bases between them. The CDR3 is 13 residues long. The CDR3 loop reads CASSLAGANVLTF. CDR3 sequence (DNA): TGTGCCAGCAGCTTAGCCGGGGCCAACGTCCTGACTTTC. The full variable domain, completed using reference TRBV13 and TRBJ2-6, is AAGVIQSPRHLIKEKRETATLKCYPIPRHDTVYWYQQGPGQDPQFLISFYEKMQSDKGSIPDRFSAQQFSDYHSELNMSSLELGDSALYFCASSLAGANVLTFGAGSRLTVL.

This clone was seen just once. The rearrangement links TRBV7-2 to TRBJ2-1; 10 bases match TRBD2. The CDR3 contains 19 residues. V lost 0 bases and J lost 7; bases outside the gene matches: 15. Germline lookup yields CDR1 SGHTA and CDR2 FQGNSA. CDR3 residues: CASSLAGAGTSVRANEQFF. Here the CDR3 DNA reads TGTGCCAGCAGCTTAGCGGGAGCCGGGACTAGCGTCAGAGCAAATGAGCAGTTCTTC.

Here the CDR3 reads CASSVGDRSEKLFF. The CDR3 DNA reads as TGTGCCAGCAGCGTAGGGGACAGGAGTGAAAAACTGTTTTTT. The chain uses TRBV9 and TRBJ1-4, with 8 positions matching TRBD1. Germline V lookup: CDR1 SGDLS, CDR2 YYNGEE. This CDR3 comprises 14 residues. The junction had 2 bases not matched to a gene; V was cut back by 0 bases and J by 7 bases.

This clone was counted only a few times. The chain employs TRBV7-8 and TRBJ1-1; the D gene is possibly TRBD1 (5 bases). The CDR3 is 13 residues long. CDR1 is SGHVS, CDR2 FQNEAQ, per germline. V lost 7 bases, J lost 4 bases, and 13 bases lay in between. CDR3 loop: CASTLRGSTEAFF. In DNA form, the CDR3 reads TGTGCCAGCACCCTACGGGGGAGCACTGAAGCTTTCTTT.

On this clone: Germline and junction disagree at one end, which may indicate a read error. The chain carries TRBV11-2 and TRBJ2-7; 7 positions agree with TRBD2. From germline, CDR1 is SGHAT and CDR2 FQNNGV. The CDR3 runs 13 residues. CDR3 in amino acids: CASSLSPSGDRNF. In DNA form, the CDR3 reads TGTGCCAGCAGCTTATCTCCTAGCGGAGATCGGAACTTC.

This chain links TRBV14 with TRBJ2-7; no clear D. The CDR3 totals 15 residues. The germline V gene encodes CDR1 SGHDN and CDR2 FVKESK. Trimming stripped 4 bases from V and 3 bases from J, with 16 bases between. This CDR3 is CASSLRHTAYYEQYF. In nucleotides, the CDR3 is TGTGCCAGCAGCCTCCGACACACCGCTTACTACGAGCAGTACTTC.